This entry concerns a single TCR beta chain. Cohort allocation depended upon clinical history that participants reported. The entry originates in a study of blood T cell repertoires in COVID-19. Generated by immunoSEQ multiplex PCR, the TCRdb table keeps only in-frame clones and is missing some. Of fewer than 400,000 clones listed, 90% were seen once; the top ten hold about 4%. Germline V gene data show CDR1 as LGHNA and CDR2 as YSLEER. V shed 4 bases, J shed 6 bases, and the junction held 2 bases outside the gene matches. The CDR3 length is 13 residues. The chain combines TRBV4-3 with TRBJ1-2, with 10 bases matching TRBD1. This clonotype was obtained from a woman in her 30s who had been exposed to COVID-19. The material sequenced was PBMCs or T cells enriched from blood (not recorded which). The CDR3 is CASSLGQGDGYTF. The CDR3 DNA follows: TGCGCCAGCAGCCTAGGACAGGGGGATGGCTACACCTTC.